This T cell receptor (beta chain) derives from a study of cytomegalovirus exposure and HLA in healthy donors. Comment on this clone: Its antigen is unidentified.

Researchers ran the PCR with 60 Vbeta and 13 Jbeta primers. The assay was immunoSEQ multiplex PCR, and TCRdb's table has in-frame clones only and misses some. The sample lists 90,000 to 120,000 clones, 60% to 80% occurring once. Overall study findings and caveats: Immune exposure data for these donors was limited to CMV serostatus. Later on, an analysis tied around 17,000 TCR beta sequences to HLA alleles at 0.05 false discovery rate.

The source material was PBMCs. The TCR comes from a man in his 60s in good health and CMV-seropositive.

This CDR3 reads CASSQGTSGGGYEQYF. DNA of the CDR3: TGTGCCAGCAGCCAAGGGACTAGCGGGGGGGGTTACGAGCAGTACTTC. This chain joins TRBV4-2 and TRBJ2-7; 15 positions match TRBD2. Germline lookup yields CDR1 LGHNA and CDR2 YNFKEQ. The CDR3 covers 16 residues. V trimming: 1 base; J trimming: 4 bases; junction bases outside the gene matches: 2.